Below, 8 T cell receptor beta chains from the same sample are listed, as sequenced in a study of beta chain features in type 1 diabetes. Study conclusions and caveats: Type 1 diabetes patients showed a moderate but significant shortening of TCRB CDR3s in all four CD4+ subsets.

Expressed TCRB transcripts got sequenced, as all isolated RNA was reverse transcribed. Some clones are missing from TCRdb's copy, which holds only in-frame ones; the method was immunoSEQ multiplex PCR. The sample holds approximately 260,000 clones; roughly a quarter are singletons and the top ten take 0.012%. No antigen is known for these receptors. The sequencing input was naive CD4+ T cells from blood. The receptors here all came from a woman aged 25 to 45 with type 1 diabetes.

This clone was observed a handful of times. The chain combines TRBV30 with TRBJ2-1; 8 nucleotides agree with TRBD2. This CDR3 contains 14 residues. The J segment lost 5 bases and the V segment lost 4 bases, leaving 7 bases of the junction unmatched. The germline CDR1 and CDR2 sequences are GTSNPN and SVGIG (reference sequence). The CDR3, as DNA: TGTGCCTGGAACCGACTAGCGAGAAACAATGAGCAGTTCTTC. Translation: CAWNRLARNNEQFF.

This clone occurred a few times. CDR3 sequence (DNA): TGTGCCGCCGAAGGGACTCCAAATAATGAAAAACTGTTTTTT. This translates into CAAEGTPNNEKLFF. V usage is TRBV7-9 and J usage is TRBJ1-4; a weak D match, TRBD1 (5 bases). The CDR3 extends over 14 amino acids. Trimming removed 11 bases from V and 4 bases from J, with 17 bases in between. Germline V gene lookup returns CDR1 SEHNR and CDR2 FQNEAQ (reference sequence).

The J gene is TRBJ1-1, the V gene TRBV29-1; 8 positions match TRBD1. This CDR3 is 13 amino acids long. The trim removed 2 bases at V and 4 bases at J, leaving 3 bases unmatched. Germline loops: CDR1 SQVTM, CDR2 ANQGSEA. The CDR3 protein is CSVEKDRATEAFF. The CDR3 nucleotides are TGCAGCGTTGAAAAGGACAGGGCCACTGAAGCTTTCTTT.

This rearrangement joins TRBV29-1 to TRBJ2-3; possible D gene TRBD2, 6 bases. Germline CDR1 and CDR2: SQVTM and ANQGSEA. V was pared by 7 bases and J by 2 bases, with 13 bases between. There are 13 residues in the CDR3. CDR3 protein: CSGRDGVTDTQYF. The DNA of the CDR3 is TGCAGCGGGCGGGACGGAGTCACAGATACGCAGTATTTT.

This clone has a handful of counts. This chain joins TRBV4-2 and TRBJ1-1; D might be TRBD1 (5 bases). V was shortened by 4 bases and J by 0 bases, with 12 bases between the two germline ends. Germline CDR1 and CDR2: LGHNA and YNFKEQ. The CDR3 loop spans 15 amino acids. This CDR3 reads CASSPNSGLNTEAFF. CDR3 bases: TGTGCCAGCAGCCCAAATTCAGGGTTGAACACTGAAGCTTTCTTT.

In this sample, this clone turned up a few times. This chain connects TRBV28 to TRBJ2-2, with a weak D call TRBD1 (5 bases). Germline V CDR1 and CDR2: MDHEN, SYDVKM. The length of the CDR3 is 14 residues. Deletions cut 8 bases from V and 0 bases from J, with 10 bases between. This chain's CDR3 is CASLGQPNTGELFF. In DNA, the CDR3 is TGTGCCAGCCTCGGACAACCGAACACCGGGGAGCTGTTTTTT.

This clone appeared a few times. This chain links TRBV7-9 with TRBJ2-1; 8 positions match TRBD1. Germline CDR1 reads SEHNR; CDR2 reads FQNEAQ (reference sequence). The ends lost 7 bases at V and 6 bases at J; junction bases unmatched: 8. CDR3 length equals 14 residues. CDR3 protein: CASTYGDRPNEQFF. CDR3 nucleotide sequence: TGTGCCAGCACCTACGGGGACAGGCCCAATGAGCAGTTCTTC.

This clone appeared a few times. This chain uses TRBV4-2 with TRBJ2-4, with 7 bases fitting TRBD1. The CDR3 sequence is 19 residues long. V was clipped by 2 bases and J by 1 base; unmatched bases: 14. Germline V gene sequence: CDR1 LGHNA, CDR2 YNFKEQ. CDR3 loop: CASSQPGTAAYGAKNIQYF. The CDR3 coding sequence is TGTGCCAGCAGCCAACCCGGGACAGCCGCCTATGGCGCCAAAAACATTCAGTACTTC.